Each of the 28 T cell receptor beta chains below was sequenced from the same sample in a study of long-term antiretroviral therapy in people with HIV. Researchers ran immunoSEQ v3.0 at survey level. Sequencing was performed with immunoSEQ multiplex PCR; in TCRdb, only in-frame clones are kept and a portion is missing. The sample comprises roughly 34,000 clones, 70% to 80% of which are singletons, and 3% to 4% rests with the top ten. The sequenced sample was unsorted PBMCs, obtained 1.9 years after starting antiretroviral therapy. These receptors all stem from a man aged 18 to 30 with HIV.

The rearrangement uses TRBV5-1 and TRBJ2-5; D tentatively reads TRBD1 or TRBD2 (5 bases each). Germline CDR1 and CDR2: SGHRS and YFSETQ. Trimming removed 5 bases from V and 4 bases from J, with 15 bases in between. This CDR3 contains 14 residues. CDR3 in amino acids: CASRDSGSRETQYF. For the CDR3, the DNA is TGCGCCAGCAGAGACAGCGGATCAAGAGAGACCCAGTACTTC.

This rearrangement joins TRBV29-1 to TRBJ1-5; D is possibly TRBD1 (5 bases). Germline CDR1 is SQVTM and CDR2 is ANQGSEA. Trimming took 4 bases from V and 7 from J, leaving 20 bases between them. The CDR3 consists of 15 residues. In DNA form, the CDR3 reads TGCAGCGTTGCTGCGGGGGGAGGGTGGGACCAGCCCCAGCATTTT. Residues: CSVAAGGGWDQPQHF.

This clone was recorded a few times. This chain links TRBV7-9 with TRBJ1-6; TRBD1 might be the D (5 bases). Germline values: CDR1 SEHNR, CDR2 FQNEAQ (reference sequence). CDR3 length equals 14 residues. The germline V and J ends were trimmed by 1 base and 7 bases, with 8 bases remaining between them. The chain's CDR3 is CASSLGRGNSPLHF. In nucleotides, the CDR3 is TGTGCCAGCAGCTTAGGGAGGGGAAATTCACCCCTCCACTTT.

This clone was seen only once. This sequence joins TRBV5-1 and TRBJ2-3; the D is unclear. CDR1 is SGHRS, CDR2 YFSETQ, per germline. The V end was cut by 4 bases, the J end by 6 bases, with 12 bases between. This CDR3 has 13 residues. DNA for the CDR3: TGCGCCAGCAGCGTAGCACCTCAGGATACGCAGTATTTT. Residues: CASSVAPQDTQYF.

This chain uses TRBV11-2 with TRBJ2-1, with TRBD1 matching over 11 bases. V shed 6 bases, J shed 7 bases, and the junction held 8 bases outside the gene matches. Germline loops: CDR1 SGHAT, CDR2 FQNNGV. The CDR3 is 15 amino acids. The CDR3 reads CASSHPGQGENEQFF. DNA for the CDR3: TGTGCCAGCAGTCATCCGGGACAGGGGGAGAATGAGCAGTTCTTC.

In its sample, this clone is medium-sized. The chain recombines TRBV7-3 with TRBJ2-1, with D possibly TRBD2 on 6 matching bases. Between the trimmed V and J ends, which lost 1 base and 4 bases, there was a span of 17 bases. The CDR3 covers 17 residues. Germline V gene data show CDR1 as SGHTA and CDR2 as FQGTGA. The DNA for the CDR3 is TGTGCCAGCAGCTTAAAAGGTGGACTAAGTCCGTACAATGAGCAGTTCTTC. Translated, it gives CASSLKGGLSPYNEQFF.

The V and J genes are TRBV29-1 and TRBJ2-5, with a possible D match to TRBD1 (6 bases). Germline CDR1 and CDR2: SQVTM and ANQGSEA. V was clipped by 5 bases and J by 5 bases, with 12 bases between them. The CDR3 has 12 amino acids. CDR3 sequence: CSVSPGVETQYF. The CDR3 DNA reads TGCAGCGTTAGCCCAGGGGTGGAGACCCAGTACTTC.

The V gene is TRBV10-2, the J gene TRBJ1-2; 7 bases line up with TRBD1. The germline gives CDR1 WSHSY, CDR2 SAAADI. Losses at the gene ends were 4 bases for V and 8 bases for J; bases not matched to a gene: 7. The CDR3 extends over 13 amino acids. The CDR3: CASSGLGQLGYTF. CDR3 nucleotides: TGCGCCAGCAGTGGGCTGGGACAGCTCGGCTACACCTTC.

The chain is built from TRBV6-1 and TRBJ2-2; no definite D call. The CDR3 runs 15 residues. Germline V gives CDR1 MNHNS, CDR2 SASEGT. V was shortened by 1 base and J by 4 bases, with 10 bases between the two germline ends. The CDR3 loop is CASSEVRAPTGELFF. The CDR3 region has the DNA TGTGCCAGCAGTGAAGTCAGAGCTCCCACCGGGGAGCTGTTTTTT.

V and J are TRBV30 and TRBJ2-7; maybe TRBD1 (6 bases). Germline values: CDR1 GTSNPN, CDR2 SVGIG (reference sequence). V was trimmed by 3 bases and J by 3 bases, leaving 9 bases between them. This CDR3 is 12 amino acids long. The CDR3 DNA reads TGTGCCTGGAGAGGACAGAACTACGAGCAGTACTTC. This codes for CAWRGQNYEQYF.

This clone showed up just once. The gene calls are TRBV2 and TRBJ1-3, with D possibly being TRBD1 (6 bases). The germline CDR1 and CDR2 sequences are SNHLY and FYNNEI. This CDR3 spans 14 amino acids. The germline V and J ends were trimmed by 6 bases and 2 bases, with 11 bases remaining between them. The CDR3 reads CASRPQGPGNTIYF. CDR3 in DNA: TGTGCCAGCAGACCACAGGGACCTGGAAACACCATATATTTT. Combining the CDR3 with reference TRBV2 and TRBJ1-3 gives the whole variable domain EPEVTQTPSHQVTQMGQEVILRCVPISNHLYFYWYRQILGQKVEFLVSFYNNEISEKSEIFDDQFSVERPDGSNFTLKIRSTKLEDSAMYFCASRPQGPGNTIYFGEGSWLTVV.

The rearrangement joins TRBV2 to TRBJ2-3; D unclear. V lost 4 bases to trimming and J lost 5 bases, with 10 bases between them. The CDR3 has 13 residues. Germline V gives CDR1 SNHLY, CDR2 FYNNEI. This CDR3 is CASSVRLGDTQYF. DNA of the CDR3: TGTGCCAGCAGTGTTCGGTTGGGAGATACGCAGTATTTT. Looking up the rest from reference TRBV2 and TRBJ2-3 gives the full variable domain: EPEVTQTPSHQVTQMGQEVILRCVPISNHLYFYWYRQILGQKVEFLVSFYNNEISEKSEIFDDQFSVERPDGSNFTLKIRSTKLEDSAMYFCASSVRLGDTQYFGPGTRLTVL.

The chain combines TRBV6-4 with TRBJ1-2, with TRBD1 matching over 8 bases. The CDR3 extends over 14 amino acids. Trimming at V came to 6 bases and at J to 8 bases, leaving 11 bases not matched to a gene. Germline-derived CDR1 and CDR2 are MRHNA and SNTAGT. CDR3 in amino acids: CASRPKQGAGGYTF. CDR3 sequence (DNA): TGTGCCAGCAGACCAAAGCAGGGGGCAGGAGGCTACACCTTC.

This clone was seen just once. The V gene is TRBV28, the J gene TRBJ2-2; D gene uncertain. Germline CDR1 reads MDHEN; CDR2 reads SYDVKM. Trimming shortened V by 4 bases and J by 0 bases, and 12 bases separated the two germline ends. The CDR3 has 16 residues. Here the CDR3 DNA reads TGTGCCAGCAGTTATCCGCTAAAGGCGAACACCGGGGAGCTGTTTTTT. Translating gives CASSYPLKANTGELFF.

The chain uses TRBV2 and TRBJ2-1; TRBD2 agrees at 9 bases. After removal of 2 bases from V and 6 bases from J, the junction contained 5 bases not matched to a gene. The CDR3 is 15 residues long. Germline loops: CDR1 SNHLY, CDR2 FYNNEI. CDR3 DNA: TGTGCCAGCAGTGAACGGGGCGGGGGGGGCAATGAGCAGTTCTTC. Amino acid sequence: CASSERGGGGNEQFF.

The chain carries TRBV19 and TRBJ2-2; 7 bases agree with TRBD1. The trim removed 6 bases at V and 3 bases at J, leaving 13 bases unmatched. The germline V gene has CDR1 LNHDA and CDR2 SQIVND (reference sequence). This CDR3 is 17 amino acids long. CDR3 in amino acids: CASRALRTGGDTGELFF. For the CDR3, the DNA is TGTGCCAGTAGGGCTCTTAGGACAGGCGGCGACACCGGGGAGCTGTTTTTT.

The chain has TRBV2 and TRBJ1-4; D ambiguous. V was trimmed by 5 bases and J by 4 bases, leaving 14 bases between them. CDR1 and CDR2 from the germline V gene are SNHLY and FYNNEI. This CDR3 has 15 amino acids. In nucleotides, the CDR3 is TGTGCCAGCAGTTGGACCTCTCCCAGTAATGAAAAACTGTTTTTT. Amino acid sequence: CASSWTSPSNEKLFF.

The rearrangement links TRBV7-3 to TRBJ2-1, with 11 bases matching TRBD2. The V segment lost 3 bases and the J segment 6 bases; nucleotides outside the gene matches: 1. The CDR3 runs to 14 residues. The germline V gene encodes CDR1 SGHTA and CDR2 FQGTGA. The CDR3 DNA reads TGTGCCAGCAGCTTGACTAGCGGGGCCAATGAGCAGTTCTTC. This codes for CASSLTSGANEQFF. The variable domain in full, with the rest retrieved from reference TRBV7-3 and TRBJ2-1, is GAGVSQTPSNKVTEKGKYVELRCDPISGHTALYWYRQSLGQGPEFLIYFQGTGAADDSGLPNDRFFAVRPEGSVSTLKIQRTERGDSAVYLCASSLTSGANEQFFGPGTRLTVL.

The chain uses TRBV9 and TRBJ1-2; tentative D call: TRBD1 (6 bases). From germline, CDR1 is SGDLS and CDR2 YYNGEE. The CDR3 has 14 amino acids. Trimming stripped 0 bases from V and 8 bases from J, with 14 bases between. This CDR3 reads CASSVGGGARGYTF. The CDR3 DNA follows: TGTGCCAGCAGCGTAGGTGGGGGGGCGAGGGGCTACACCTTC. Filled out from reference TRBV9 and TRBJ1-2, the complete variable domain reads DSGVTQTPKHLITATGQRVTLRCSPRSGDLSVYWYQQSLDQGLQFLIQYYNGEERAKGNILERFSAQQFPDLHSELNLSSLELGDSALYFCASSVGGGARGYTFGSGTRLTVV.

The CDR3: CASSPPGQGNTEAFF. CDR3 DNA sequence: TGTGCCAGCTCACCACCGGGACAGGGGAACACTGAAGCTTTCTTT. This sequence joins TRBV18 and TRBJ1-1, with 9 positions matching TRBD1. The ends lost 0 bases at V and 1 base at J; junction bases unmatched: 0. The CDR3 is 15 residues long. Germline lookup yields CDR1 KGHSH and CDR2 LQKENI.

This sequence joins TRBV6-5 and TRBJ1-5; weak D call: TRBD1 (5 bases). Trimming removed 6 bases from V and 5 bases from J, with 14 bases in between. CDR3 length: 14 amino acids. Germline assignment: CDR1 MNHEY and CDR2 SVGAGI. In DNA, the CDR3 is TGTGCCAGCAGAAGTCTCGGGGGTTATCAGCCCCAGCATTTT. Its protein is CASRSLGGYQPQHF.

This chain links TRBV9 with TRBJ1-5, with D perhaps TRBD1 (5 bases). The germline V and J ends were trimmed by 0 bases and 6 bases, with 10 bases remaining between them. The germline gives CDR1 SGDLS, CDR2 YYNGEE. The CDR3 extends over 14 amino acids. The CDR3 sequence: CASSVEGRGQPQHF. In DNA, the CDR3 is TGTGCCAGCAGCGTAGAGGGACGAGGTCAGCCCCAGCATTTT.

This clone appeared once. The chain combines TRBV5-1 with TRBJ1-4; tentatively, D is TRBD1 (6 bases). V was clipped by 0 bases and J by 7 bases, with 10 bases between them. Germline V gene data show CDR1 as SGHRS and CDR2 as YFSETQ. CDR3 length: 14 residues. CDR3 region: CASSLEGGGEKLFF. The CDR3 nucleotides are TGCGCCAGCAGCTTGGAGGGGGGCGGTGAAAAACTGTTTTTT.

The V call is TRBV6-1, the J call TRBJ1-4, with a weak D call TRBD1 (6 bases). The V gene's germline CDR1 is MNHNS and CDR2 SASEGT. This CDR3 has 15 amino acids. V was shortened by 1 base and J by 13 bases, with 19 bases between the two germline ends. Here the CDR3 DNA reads TGTGCCAGCAGTGAAGTGGCAGGGGCCGTGGGGGGACTGTTTTTT. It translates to CASSEVAGAVGGLFF.

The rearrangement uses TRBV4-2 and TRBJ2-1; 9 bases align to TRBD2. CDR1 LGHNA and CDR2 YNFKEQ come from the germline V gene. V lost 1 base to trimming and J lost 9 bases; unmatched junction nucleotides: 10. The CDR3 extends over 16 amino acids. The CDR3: CASSQGGGGALIEQFF. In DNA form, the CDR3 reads TGTGCCAGCAGCCAAGGCGGCGGGGGGGCCTTGATTGAGCAGTTCTTC.

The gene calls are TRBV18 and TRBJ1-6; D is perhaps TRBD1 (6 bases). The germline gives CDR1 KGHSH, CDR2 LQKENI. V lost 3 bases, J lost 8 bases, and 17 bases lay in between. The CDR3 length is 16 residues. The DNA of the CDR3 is TGTGCCAGCTCACCCCAGGCGGGGGCTATGGATTCACCCCTCCACTTT. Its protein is CASSPQAGAMDSPLHF.

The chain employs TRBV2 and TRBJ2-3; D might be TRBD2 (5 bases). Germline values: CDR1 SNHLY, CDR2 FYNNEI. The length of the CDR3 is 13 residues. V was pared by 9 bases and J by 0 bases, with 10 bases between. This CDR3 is CASRTSSTDTQYF. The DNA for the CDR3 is TGTGCCAGTAGGACTTCTAGCACAGATACGCAGTATTTT.

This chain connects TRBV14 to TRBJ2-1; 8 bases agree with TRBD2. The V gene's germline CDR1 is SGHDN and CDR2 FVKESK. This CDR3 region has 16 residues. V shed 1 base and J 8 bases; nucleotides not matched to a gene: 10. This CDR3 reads CASSQVYGGARDEQFF. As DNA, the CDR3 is TGTGCCAGCAGCCAAGTTTACGGGGGGGCCAGGGATGAGCAGTTCTTC.